This is a list of T cell receptor beta chains from one sample in a study of early T cells in non-severe SARS-CoV-2 infection. Each CDR3 protein gets one entry after TCRdb re-called the 5' RACE reads with MiXCR. The sample consists of some 96,000 distinct CDR3 sequences, 11% of them appearing once. The source material was whole blood, sampled at baseline. The receptor source for this set is an adult who was a healthcare worker with PCR-confirmed SARS-CoV-2 infection or an uninfected control (not recorded which). The CDR3 runs from the conserved cysteine through the conserved F or W. D genes are given only for firm matches.

d_gene: NA
v_gene: TRBV10-1
len: 17
j_gene: TRBJ2-2
CDR3aa: CASSEDRLPSNTGELFF

d_gene: TRBD2
v_gene: TRBV7-3
len: 14
j_gene: TRBJ2-3
CDR3aa: CASSPGLAVDTQYF

d_gene: TRBD1
v_gene: TRBV13
len: 16
j_gene: TRBJ1-1
CDR3aa: CASSRILTGMNTEVFF

d_gene: NA
v_gene: TRBV7-2
len: 15
j_gene: TRBJ2-3
CDR3aa: CASSLDGTNADTQYF

d_gene: NA
v_gene: TRBV11-3
len: 14
j_gene: TRBJ2-1
CDR3aa: CASSLGASYNEQFF

d_gene: TRBD2
v_gene: TRBV5-4
len: 24
j_gene: TRBJ2-1
CDR3aa: CASSLFPQGLPGLAGEGSRNEQFF

d_gene: NA
v_gene: TRBV4-1
len: 18
j_gene: TRBJ2-2
CDR3aa: CASSQTGVADLNTGELFF

d_gene: TRBD1
v_gene: TRBV2
len: 13
j_gene: TRBJ2-1
CDR3aa: CASHFSQGNEQFF

d_gene: TRBD1
v_gene: TRBV11-2
len: 15
j_gene: TRBJ1-1
CDR3aa: CASSTGQGKFRVAFF

d_gene: TRBD2
v_gene: TRBV5-1
len: 12
j_gene: TRBJ2-1
CDR3aa: CASSLEGLEPFF

d_gene: NA
v_gene: TRBV5-8
len: 15
j_gene: TRBJ2-1
CDR3aa: CASSLVSISYNEQFF

d_gene: NA
v_gene: TRBV20-1
len: 14
j_gene: TRBJ2-7
CDR3aa: CSARGPGAEPEQYF